The 15 T cell receptor beta chains listed next were all sequenced from one sample in a study of blood T cell repertoires in COVID-19 (dated by TCRdb to the early 2020s). The protocol used for the library was the immunoSEQ multiplex PCR assay. TCRdb retrieved this table from immuneACCESS and kept in-frame rearrangements only. Not all clones are present; in checked studies, unresolved V genes account for under half, and no reason is known for the remainder. The sample table contains approximately 19,000 clones; only one count was recorded for approximately 93% of them. The ten largest make up around 6% of the sample. Sequenced sample: peripheral blood. Source of these receptors: a human donor in a cohort sampled during active COVID-19.

The chain joins TRBV4-3 to TRBJ2-2; D not resolved. The CDR3 runs to 15 residues. V lost 3 bases and J lost 7, with 15 bases in between. CDR1 LGHNA and CDR2 YSLEER come from the germline V gene. The CDR3 DNA reads TGCGCCAGCAGCCATCGCGGCGGTTTGGGCGGGGAGCTGTTTTTT. Protein product: CASSHRGGLGGELFF.

The chain links TRBV7-9 to TRBJ2-3, with 7 bases aligning to TRBD1. J lost 3 bases, V lost 8 bases, and 2 bases had no gene match. Germline V gene data show CDR1 as SEHNR and CDR2 as FQNEAQ (reference sequence). CDR3 length: 12 residues. CDR3 amino acids: CASRQGTDTQYF. The CDR3 nucleotides read TGTGCCAGCCGACAGGGAACAGATACGCAGTATTTT. Combining the CDR3 with reference TRBV7-9 and TRBJ2-3 gives the whole variable domain DTGVSQNPRHKITKRGQNVTFRCDPISEHNRLYWYRQTLGQGPEFLTYFQNEAQLEKSRLLSDRFSAERPKGSFSTLEIQRTEQGDSAMYLCASRQGTDTQYFGPGTRLTVL.

The V gene is TRBV19, the J gene TRBJ1-1; a possible D gene is TRBD1 (5 bases). The CDR3 loop spans 13 amino acids. Germline V gene lookup returns CDR1 LNHDA and CDR2 SQIVND (reference sequence). V shed 6 bases and J shed 2 bases, with 10 bases lying between them. The CDR3 reads CASRSRVNTEAFF. The CDR3 DNA reads as TGTGCCAGTAGAAGCAGGGTAAACACTGAAGCTTTCTTT. Supplemented by reference TRBV19 and TRBJ1-1, the full variable domain reads DGGITQSPKYLFRKEGQNVTLSCEQNLNHDAMYWYRQDPGQGLRLIYYSQIVNDFQKGDIAEGYSVSREKKESFPLTVTSAQKNPTAFYLCASRSRVNTEAFFGQGTRLTVV.

The rearrangement uses TRBV11-2 and TRBJ2-7; 9 positions match TRBD1. This CDR3 comprises 14 residues. Looked up from germline, CDR1 is SGHAT and CDR2 is FQNNGV. Germline trimming cut 4 bases from V and 4 bases from J; bases unmatched to any gene: 5. CDR3 bases: TGTGCCAGCAGCTACCCCGGGACAGGGTACGAGCAGTACTTC. It yields the protein CASSYPGTGYEQYF.

The genes are TRBV4-3 and TRBJ2-1; D gene uncertain. The germline gives CDR1 LGHNA, CDR2 YSLEER. Trimming removed 0 bases at V and 6 bases at J, with 9 bases between. The length of the CDR3 is 14 residues. In nucleotides, the CDR3 is TGCGCCAGCAGCCAAGATATTTTATCCAATGAGCAGTTCTTC. This sequence encodes CASSQDILSNEQFF.

The CDR3 sequence is CAWSALVYRNEQFF. CDR3 DNA: TGTGCCTGGAGTGCTCTCGTCTACCGCAATGAGCAGTTCTTC. The V call is TRBV30, the J call TRBJ2-1; no firm D call. Germline CDR1 reads GTSNPN; CDR2 reads SVGIG (reference sequence). CDR3 size: 14 residues. The germline V and J ends were trimmed by 1 base and 6 bases, with 13 bases remaining between them.

This clone has just one count. V gene TRBV11-2 combines with J gene TRBJ2-1; 9 positions agree with TRBD1. The CDR3 spans 18 residues. Trimming cost V 1 base and J 5 bases; bases outside gene matches: 12. Germline-derived CDR1 and CDR2 are SGHAT and FQNNGV. CDR3 coding DNA: TGTGCCAGCAGCTTAGTAAGGGCTGGACAGGGGAAGGACAATGAGCAGTTCTTC. Translated: CASSLVRAGQGKDNEQFF.

The chain couples TRBV25-1 to TRBJ1-4; 8 positions match TRBD1. CDR1 and CDR2 from the germline V gene are MGHDK and SYGVNS. The CDR3 consists of 13 residues. Losses at the gene ends were 6 bases for V and 8 bases for J; bases not matched to a gene: 5. The CDR3 DNA reads as TGTGCCAGCAGGGCGGGACAGGTCGAAAAACTGTTTTTT. Amino acids: CASRAGQVEKLFF.

This chain uses TRBV6-2 or TRBV6-3 with TRBJ1-2; 7 positions agree with TRBD1. The V gene's germline CDR1 is MNHEY and CDR2 SVGEGT. Losses at the gene ends were 6 bases for V and 1 base for J; bases not matched to a gene: 11. The CDR3 runs to 16 residues. CDR3: CASSLPGTDVNYGYTF. CDR3 nucleotides: TGTGCCAGCAGCTTGCCCGGGACAGATGTTAACTATGGCTACACCTTC.

This chain joins TRBV5-1 and TRBJ2-3; possible D gene TRBD2, 6 bases. This CDR3 is 12 amino acids long. Germline-derived CDR1 and CDR2 are SGHRS and YFSETQ. Trimming took 4 bases from V and 6 from J, leaving 9 bases between them. The CDR3 DNA sequence: TGCGCCAGCAGCGAGACTAGGGATACGCAGTATTTT. Encoded protein: CASSETRDTQYF.

The chain recombines TRBV15 with TRBJ2-7; D is possibly TRBD2 (5 bases). This CDR3 comprises 17 residues. Germline V gene sequence: CDR1 LNHNV, CDR2 YYDKDF (reference sequence). V was cut by 3 bases and J by 2 bases, with 20 bases left in between. This CDR3 is CATSRGRGEGSPYEQYF. The CDR3 DNA is TGTGCCACCAGCAGGGGCCGGGGAGAGGGCTCCCCCTACGAGCAGTACTTC.

The chain uses TRBV10-3 and TRBJ2-1; 11 bases agree with TRBD1. V lost 2 bases, J lost 10 bases, and 4 bases stayed unmatched. The germline gives CDR1 ENHRY, CDR2 SYGVKD. The CDR3 has 14 residues. The DNA for the CDR3 is TGTGCCATCAGTGAGGGACAGGGGGCCATCGAGCAGTTCTTC. Translated, it gives CAISEGQGAIEQFF.

V usage is TRBV19 and J usage is TRBJ2-7; 10 nucleotides match TRBD1. This CDR3 comprises 16 residues. Germline CDR1 and CDR2: LNHDA and SQIVND (reference sequence). V lost 6 bases, J lost 4 bases, and 12 bases stayed unmatched. This chain's CDR3 is CASRPTGTGVRYEQYF. Written as DNA, the CDR3 is TGTGCCAGTAGACCTACCGGGACAGGGGTTCGGTACGAGCAGTACTTC.

The chain joins TRBV6-6 to TRBJ2-2; 10 positions agree with TRBD2. V shed 6 bases, J shed 2 bases, and the junction held 6 bases outside the gene matches. CDR1 and CDR2 from the germline V gene are MNHNY and SVGAGI (reference sequence). This CDR3 has 16 residues. In DNA form, the CDR3 reads TGTGCCAGCAGCCCCGGACTAGCGGCTAACACCGGGGAGCTGTTTTTT. It specifies CASSPGLAANTGELFF.

CDR3 in amino acids: CASRGWAGELFF. CDR3 coding DNA: TGTGCCAGCCGGGGGTGGGCCGGGGAGCTGTTTTTT. The V call is TRBV2, the J call TRBJ2-2; possible D gene TRBD2, 6 bases. There are 12 residues in the CDR3. CDR1 is SNHLY, CDR2 FYNNEI, per germline. Trimming pared 8 bases from V and 6 bases from J, leaving 10 bases between.